Listed below are T cell receptor beta chains from one sample, sequenced in a study of T cells in Graves' hyperthyroidism and ophthalmopathy. MiXCR was run by TCRdb on the multiplex PCR reads, yielding one entry per CDR3 protein. The profile shows about 840,000 distinct CDR3 sequences, 35% to 45% of them singletons. Specimen: blood. These TCRs come from a man aged 18 to 35 with Graves' hyperthyroidism. CDR3s include the opening cysteine and the closing phenylalanine or tryptophan.

V	length	J	CDR3
TRBV10-3	13	TRBJ1-2	CATKDNANYGYTF
TRBV12-3/TRBV12-4	11	TRBJ1-1	CATMGNTEAFF
TRBV4-3	14	TRBJ1-5	CASNVPFSNQPQHF
TRBV7-9	14	TRBJ2-7	CASSAQGGNYEQYF
TRBV12-3/TRBV12-4	16	TRBJ1-1	CASSQALGVVGTEAFF
TRBV5-6	15	TRBJ2-5	CASSLVPSGTETQYF
TRBV6-5	13	TRBJ2-7	CASSYWAGYEQYF
TRBV20-1	15	TRBJ2-6	CSAWDSLSGANVLTF
TRBV5-6	16	TRBJ2-7	CASSSLTLRPPYEQYF
TRBV25-1	15	TRBJ2-7	CASAGGADVTYEQYF
TRBV10-3	13	TRBJ2-7	CAISESRSLKQYF
TRBV5-1	16	TRBJ1-4	CASSWDRGVYWEKLFF
TRBV7-2	17	TRBJ2-5	CASSFDLSSAIWGTQYF
TRBV29-1	14	TRBJ1-1	CSLVPIAKNTEAFF
TRBV15	16	TRBJ2-6	CATSPTRGPGANVLTF
TRBV10-3	14	TRBJ2-5	CAARDTGGGETQYF
TRBV25-1	16	TRBJ1-1	CASSQDRRQVPLEAFF
TRBV9	16	TRBJ2-5	CASSDRLAGDQETQYF
TRBV2	11	TRBJ2-5	CASSESGTQYF
TRBV5-1	16	TRBJ1-1	CASSLAGGLGDTEAFF
TRBV7-9	21	TRBJ1-3	CASSLGLRDRGSGSSGNTIYF
TRBV10-2	11	TRBJ1-2	CARTGTYGYTF
TRBV14	13	TRBJ2-5	CASSRDTFWEQYF
TRBV19	15	TRBJ1-4	CASSPGGQPNEKLFF
TRBV7-9	11	TRBJ1-3	CASSPPGTQNF
TRBV20-1	13	TRBJ2-7	CSATGTADYEQYF
TRBV25-1	16	TRBJ2-5	CASSAMGQGYQETQYF
TRBV9	17	TRBJ2-5	CASSGVGGWGSQETQYF
TRBV24-1	14	TRBJ2-3	CATSDPDTTDTQYF
TRBV10-2	14	TRBJ1-5	CASSDYGTNQPQHF
TRBV20-1	14	TRBJ2-2	CSARDRGNTGELFF
TRBV20-1	12	TRBJ2-5	CSAAGGEETQYF
TRBV7-9	16	TRBJ2-5	CASSPHGQGEGETQYF
TRBV30	13	TRBJ1-1	CAWSIGTGAEAFF
TRBV4-3	15	TRBJ2-7	CASSQMDRGSYEQYF
TRBV29-1	16	TRBJ1-2	CSVEARQGPTAYGYTF
TRBV30	15	TRBJ1-6	CAWRPTVAYNSPLHF
TRBV2	14	TRBJ2-5	CASSESLSQETQYF
TRBV4-3	15	TRBJ1-1	CASSQVDTVTLEAFF
TRBV4-3	17	TRBJ1-6	CASSHYTRVSYNSPLHF
TRBV12-3/TRBV12-4	12	TRBJ2-5	CASSRPLAPQYF
TRBV5-1	15	TRBJ1-1	CASSLVSDLNTEAFF
TRBV10-3	14	TRBJ1-4	CAISPAQTEEKLFF
TRBV25-1	15	TRBJ2-5	CAGSRQGAFQETQYF
TRBV11-2	16	TRBJ2-5	CASSALAGGPEETQYF
TRBV19	14	TRBJ1-1	CASSIGQMNTEAFF
TRBV15	15	TRBJ1-4	CATSRDRRPNEKLFF